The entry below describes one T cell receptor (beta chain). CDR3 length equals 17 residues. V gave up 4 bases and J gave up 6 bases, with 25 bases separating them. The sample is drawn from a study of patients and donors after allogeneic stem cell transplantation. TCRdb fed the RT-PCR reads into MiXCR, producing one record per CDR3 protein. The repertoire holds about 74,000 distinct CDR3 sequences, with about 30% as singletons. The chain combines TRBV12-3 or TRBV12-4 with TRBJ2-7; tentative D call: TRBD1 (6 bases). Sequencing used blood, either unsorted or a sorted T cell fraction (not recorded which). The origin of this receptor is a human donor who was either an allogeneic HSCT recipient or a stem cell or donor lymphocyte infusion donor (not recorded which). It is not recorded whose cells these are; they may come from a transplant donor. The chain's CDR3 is CASSYSPQQVWGLEQYF. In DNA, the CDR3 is TGTGCCAGCAGTTACAGCCCGCAACAGGTTTGGGGGCTCGAGCAGTACTTC.